This is a list of T cell receptor beta chains from one sample in a study of cytomegalovirus exposure and HLA in healthy donors. TCRdb's table, derived via immunoSEQ multiplex PCR, lists solely in-frame clones and lacks some. The table has 150,000 to 200,000 clones, approximately 78% seen once. Sequencing input: PBMCs. Every receptor here comes from a woman aged 18 to 35 in good health and CMV-seronegative. CDR3s include the opening cysteine and the closing phenylalanine or tryptophan. D genes are given only for firm matches. Size is stated for part of the rows, as once, few or many counts, or as a class when the clone is expanded.

j_gene: TRBJ1-3
v_gene: TRBV30
d_gene: .
abundance: .
CDR3nt: TGTGCCTGGAGTCCCAGCTCTGGAAACACCATATATTTT
CDR3aa: CAWSPSSGNTIYF

j_gene: TRBJ2-1
v_gene: TRBV7-9
d_gene: TRBD2
abundance: .
CDR3nt: TGTGCCAGCAGCTTAGTGGAGGGAGGGGATGAGCAGTTCTTC
CDR3aa: CASSLVEGGDEQFF

j_gene: TRBJ2-3
v_gene: TRBV15
d_gene: TRBD2
abundance: .
CDR3nt: TGTGCCACCAGCAGTACTAGCGGGGATACAGATACGCAGTATTTT
CDR3aa: CATSSTSGDTDTQYF

j_gene: TRBJ2-7
v_gene: TRBV28
d_gene: .
abundance: once
CDR3nt: TGTGCCAGCAGTCCCACAGGGTTATCTAACTACGAGCAGTACTTC
CDR3aa: CASSPTGLSNYEQYF

j_gene: TRBJ1-4
v_gene: TRBV9
d_gene: .
abundance: .
CDR3nt: TGTGCCAGCAGCGCGGAGGGTGCAACTAATGAAAAACTGTTTTTT
CDR3aa: CASSAEGATNEKLFF

j_gene: TRBJ1-2
v_gene: TRBV6-5
d_gene: TRBD1
abundance: few
CDR3nt: TGTGCCAGCAGTTACTGGGGACAGGGGATGGGTGGCTACACCTTC
CDR3aa: CASSYWGQGMGGYTF

j_gene: TRBJ2-3
v_gene: TRBV19
d_gene: .
abundance: .
CDR3nt: TGTGCCAGTAGCACGGACTATACCACAGATACGCAGTATTTT
CDR3aa: CASSTDYTTDTQYF

j_gene: TRBJ2-7
v_gene: TRBV7-8
d_gene: .
abundance: .
CDR3nt: TGTGCCAGCAGCCCCTCCCTAGACAGTCTTAGAAACGAGCAGTACTTC
CDR3aa: CASSPSLDSLRNEQYF

j_gene: TRBJ2-2
v_gene: TRBV11-2
d_gene: TRBD2
abundance: few
CDR3nt: TGTGCCAGCAGCCCCCGGAATAGCGGGAGCACCGGGGAGCTGTTTTTT
CDR3aa: CASSPRNSGSTGELFF

j_gene: TRBJ2-7
v_gene: TRBV27
d_gene: TRBD1
abundance: .
CDR3nt: TGTGCCAGCAGTTTAGACAGGGATAAGCTCTACGAGCAGTACTTC
CDR3aa: CASSLDRDKLYEQYF

j_gene: TRBJ2-7
v_gene: TRBV19
d_gene: .
abundance: once
CDR3nt: TGTGCCACCTCCCTTGGCGGAAGCTCCTACGAGCAGTACTTC
CDR3aa: CATSLGGSSYEQYF

j_gene: TRBJ2-7
v_gene: TRBV27
d_gene: TRBD2
abundance: .
CDR3nt: TGTGCCAGCACCAAGACTAGCGGGAACTCCTACGAGCAGTACTTC
CDR3aa: CASTKTSGNSYEQYF

j_gene: TRBJ1-5
v_gene: TRBV7-2
d_gene: .
abundance: .
CDR3nt: TGTGCCAGCAGCTTTCGGGATAAGCAGCCCCAGCATTTT
CDR3aa: CASSFRDKQPQHF

j_gene: TRBJ2-1
v_gene: TRBV6-5
d_gene: .
abundance: .
CDR3nt: TGTGCCAGCGAGGCAGTGGGGGGGGGCGGCGATGAGCAGTTCTTC
CDR3aa: CASEAVGGGGDEQFF

j_gene: TRBJ1-3
v_gene: TRBV7-9
d_gene: TRBD1
abundance: .
CDR3nt: TGTGCCAGCAGCGGGACAGGGGGCATTGGAAACACCATATATTTT
CDR3aa: CASSGTGGIGNTIYF

j_gene: TRBJ1-2
v_gene: TRBV18
d_gene: .
abundance: .
CDR3nt: TGTGCCAGCTCACCCGACGGAGCTAACTATGGCTACACCTTC
CDR3aa: CASSPDGANYGYTF

j_gene: TRBJ1-5
v_gene: TRBV28
d_gene: TRBD1
abundance: once
CDR3nt: TGTGCCAGCAGTTTGTTTTCGCGAGGGGGCAAGTTCAATCAGCCCCAGCATTTT
CDR3aa: CASSLFSRGGKFNQPQHF

j_gene: TRBJ1-1
v_gene: TRBV29-1
d_gene: TRBD1
abundance: .
CDR3nt: TGCAGCGTTGAAGATTCATCGACAGGGGGCAGGAGGACTGAAGCTTTCTTT
CDR3aa: CSVEDSSTGGRRTEAFF

j_gene: TRBJ1-1
v_gene: TRBV9
d_gene: .
abundance: .
CDR3nt: TGTGCCAGCAGCGGCGAGGGGGTGGACACTGAAGCTTTCTTT
CDR3aa: CASSGEGVDTEAFF

j_gene: TRBJ1-3
v_gene: TRBV18
d_gene: TRBD1
abundance: .
CDR3nt: TGTGCCAGCTCACCCTTGACAGGGGCCGGAAACACCATATATTTT
CDR3aa: CASSPLTGAGNTIYF